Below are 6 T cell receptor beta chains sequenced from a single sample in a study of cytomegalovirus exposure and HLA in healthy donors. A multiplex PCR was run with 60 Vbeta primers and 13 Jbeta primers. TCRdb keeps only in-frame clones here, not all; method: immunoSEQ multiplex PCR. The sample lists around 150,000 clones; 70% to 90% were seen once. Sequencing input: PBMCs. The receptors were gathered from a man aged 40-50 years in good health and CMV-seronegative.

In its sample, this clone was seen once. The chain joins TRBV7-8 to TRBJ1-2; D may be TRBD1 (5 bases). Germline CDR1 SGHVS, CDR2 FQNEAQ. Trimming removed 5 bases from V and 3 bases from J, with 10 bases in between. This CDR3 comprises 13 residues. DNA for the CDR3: TGTGCCAGCAGCCTCGACAGTTACTATGGCTACACCTTC. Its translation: CASSLDSYYGYTF.

The CDR3 DNA reads as TGTGCCTGGAGTGCAGGGGCACCTGGAAACACCATATATTTT. Residues: CAWSAGAPGNTIYF. The chain recombines TRBV30 with TRBJ1-3, with D maybe TRBD1 (6 bases). The CDR3 sequence is 14 residues long. Germline CDR1 GTSNPN, CDR2 SVGIG (reference sequence). The V and J ends lost 1 base and 2 bases respectively, with 9 bases between them. The full variable domain, with the rest looked up from reference TRBV30 and TRBJ1-3, is SQTIHQWPATLVQPVGSPLSLECTVEGTSNPNLYWYRQAAGRGLQLLFYSVGIGQISSEVPQNLSASRPQDRQFILSSKKLLLSDSGFYLCAWSAGAPGNTIYFGEGSWLTVV.

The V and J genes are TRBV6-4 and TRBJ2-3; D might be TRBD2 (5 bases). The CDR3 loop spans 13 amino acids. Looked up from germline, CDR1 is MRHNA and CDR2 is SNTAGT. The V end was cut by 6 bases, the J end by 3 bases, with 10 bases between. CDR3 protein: CASRGSGTDTQYF. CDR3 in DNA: TGTGCCAGCAGAGGGTCGGGAACAGATACGCAGTATTTT.

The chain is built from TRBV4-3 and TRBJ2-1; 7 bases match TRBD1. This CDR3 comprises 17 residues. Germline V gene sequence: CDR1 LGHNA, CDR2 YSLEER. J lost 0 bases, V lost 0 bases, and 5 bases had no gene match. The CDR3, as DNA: TGCGCCAGCAGCCAAGATCGGGACAGTAGCTCCTACAATGAGCAGTTCTTC. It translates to CASSQDRDSSSYNEQFF.

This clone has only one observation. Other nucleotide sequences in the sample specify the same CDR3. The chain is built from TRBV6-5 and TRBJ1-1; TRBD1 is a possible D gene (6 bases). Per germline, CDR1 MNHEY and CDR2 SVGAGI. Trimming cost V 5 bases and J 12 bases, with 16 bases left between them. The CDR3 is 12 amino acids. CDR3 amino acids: CASSRGGSETFF. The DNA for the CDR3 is TGTGCCAGCAGTAGAGGGGGATCGGAAACTTTCTTT.

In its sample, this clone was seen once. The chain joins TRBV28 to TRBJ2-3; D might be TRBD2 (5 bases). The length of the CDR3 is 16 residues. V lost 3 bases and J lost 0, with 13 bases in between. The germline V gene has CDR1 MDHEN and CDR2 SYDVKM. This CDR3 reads CASSLKAAPSTDTQYF. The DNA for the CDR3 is TGTGCCAGCAGTTTGAAAGCGGCCCCTAGCACAGATACGCAGTATTTT.